The 17 T cell receptor beta chains below all came from one sample that was sequenced in a study of cytomegalovirus exposure and HLA in healthy donors. Only in-frame clones appear in the TCRdb table, and some are missing; sequencing was by immunoSEQ multiplex PCR. Among some 120,000 clones listed, about 90% were seen once. What was sequenced was PBMCs. These TCRs come from a woman aged 18-29 years in good health and CMV-seronegative.

This chain's CDR3 is CASSTWDRGTYGYTF. CDR3 in DNA: TGTGCCAGTAGTACATGGGACAGGGGTACCTATGGCTACACCTTC. The genes are TRBV19 and TRBJ1-2, with TRBD1 matching over 10 bases. Germline values: CDR1 LNHDA, CDR2 SQIVND (reference sequence). The CDR3 sequence is 15 residues long. Trimming cost V 4 bases and J 4 bases; bases outside gene matches: 6.

DNA of the CDR3: TGTGCCAGCAGCGTAATGCCACTAGCGGGAGGGCCAGGGGAGCAGTTCTTC. The encoded protein is CASSVMPLAGGPGEQFF. The rearrangement links TRBV9 to TRBJ2-1, with 13 bases identical to TRBD2. Germline loops: CDR1 SGDLS, CDR2 YYNGEE. The ends lost 1 base at V and 10 bases at J; junction bases unmatched: 11. CDR3 length: 17 residues.

V gene TRBV9 combines with J gene TRBJ2-5, with unresolved D. Trimming pared 0 bases from V and 5 bases from J, leaving 11 bases between. CDR1 is SGDLS and CDR2 is YYNGEE in the germline V gene. The CDR3 length is 14 residues. In DNA form, the CDR3 reads TGTGCCAGCAGCGTAGAAGTCCCCGGGGAGACCCAGTACTTC. Translation: CASSVEVPGETQYF.

The rearrangement links TRBV6-5 to TRBJ1-6; D ambiguous. The ends were cut back, 8 bases at V and 7 bases at J, with 18 bases in the middle. CDR3 length: 15 amino acids. Germline V gene data show CDR1 as MNHEY and CDR2 as SVGAGI. CDR3 region: CASGFLDGGNSPLHF. Here the CDR3 DNA reads TGTGCCAGCGGTTTCTTGGACGGAGGGAATTCACCCCTCCACTTT.

This rearrangement joins TRBV5-8 to TRBJ1-5; D is undetermined. The V end lost 0 bases, the J end lost 7 bases, and 14 bases lay between the germline ends. The CDR3 has 15 residues. Germline loops: CDR1 SGHTS, CDR2 YDEGEE. In DNA form, the CDR3 reads TGTGCCAGCAGCTTGGATTCCGGGGAGGGACAGCCCCAGCATTTT. Its translation: CASSLDSGEGQPQHF.

The V call is TRBV30, the J call TRBJ1-3, with 10 bases lining up with TRBD1. V shed 6 bases and J 4 bases; nucleotides not matched to a gene: 6. Germline V CDR1 and CDR2: GTSNPN, SVGIG (reference sequence). The CDR3 sequence is 14 residues long. CDR3 amino acids: CACPGTGAGNTIYF. In DNA, the CDR3 is TGTGCCTGCCCCGGGACAGGGGCGGGAAACACCATATATTTT.

The genes are TRBV19 and TRBJ1-2, with 8 nucleotides matching TRBD1. The CDR3 runs 17 residues. Looked up from germline, CDR1 is LNHDA and CDR2 is SQIVND (reference sequence). Germline trimming cut 4 bases from V and 1 base from J; bases unmatched to any gene: 11. The CDR3 nucleotides read TGTGCCAGTAGTACCGCGCAATGGACAGGGATTAACTATGGCTACACCTTC. This codes for CASSTAQWTGINYGYTF.

The chain employs TRBV7-8 and TRBJ2-2; 8 positions agree with TRBD1. CDR1 and CDR2 (germline): SGHVS, FQNEAQ. V shed 5 bases, J shed 3 bases, and the junction held 8 bases outside the gene matches. The CDR3 sequence is 16 residues long. The CDR3 nucleotides are TGTGCCAGCAGCCAGACCACAGGGGGGTACACCGGGGAGCTGTTTTTT. Translated, it gives CASSQTTGGYTGELFF.

The chain is built from TRBV7-3 and TRBJ2-7; TRBD2 matches 9 bases. The CDR3 runs 15 residues. V was clipped by 8 bases and J by 2 bases; unmatched bases: 10. CDR1 and CDR2 (germline): SGHTA, FQGTGA. CDR3 amino acids: CASAVAGGPAYEQYF. CDR3 nucleotide sequence: TGTGCCAGCGCCGTGGCGGGGGGGCCCGCCTACGAGCAGTACTTC.

The rearrangement uses TRBV30 and TRBJ1-2; the D gene is possibly TRBD1 (5 bases). CDR3 length equals 15 residues. From germline, CDR1 is GTSNPN and CDR2 SVGIG (reference sequence). V was trimmed by 0 bases and J by 6 bases, leaving 17 bases between them. CDR3 bases: TGTGCCTGGAGTGTACTGGGGGGTCCAGAGAATGGCTACACCTTC. It codes for CAWSVLGGPENGYTF.

The V call is TRBV27, the J call TRBJ2-7, with D possibly matching TRBD2 (6 bases). This CDR3 contains 14 residues. Deletions cut 2 bases from V and 7 bases from J, with 15 bases between. Germline assignment: CDR1 MNHEY and CDR2 SMNVEV (reference sequence). The chain's CDR3 is CASSLLGSSGEQYF. Here the CDR3 DNA reads TGTGCCAGCAGTTTACTCGGGAGTTCGGGTGAGCAGTACTTC.

V gene TRBV29-1 combines with J gene TRBJ2-3, with TRBD1 matching over 8 bases. This CDR3 region has 15 residues. V gave up 7 bases and J gave up 4 bases; unmatched junction bases: 13. Looked up from germline, CDR1 is SQVTM and CDR2 is ANQGSEA. CDR3 residues: CSASPGDRISDTQYF. CDR3 sequence (DNA): TGCAGCGCCTCCCCGGGGGACAGGATATCAGATACGCAGTATTTT.

The chain couples TRBV19 to TRBJ1-5; 8 bases fit TRBD1. V gave up 5 bases and J gave up 8 bases; unmatched junction bases: 23. The germline gives CDR1 LNHDA, CDR2 SQIVND (reference sequence). CDR3 size: 19 residues. The CDR3 sequence is CASSPQVTGTGSFRKPQHF. The CDR3 region has the DNA TGTGCCAGTAGTCCACAAGTTACCGGGACAGGTTCTTTCAGGAAGCCCCAGCATTTT.

The chain recombines TRBV11-2 with TRBJ2-1; tentatively, D is TRBD2 (7 bases). Germline V gives CDR1 SGHAT, CDR2 FQNNGV. The germline V and J ends were trimmed by 3 bases and 8 bases, with 14 bases remaining between them. The length of the CDR3 is 14 residues. This CDR3 is CASSFGQGGDEQFF. The CDR3 DNA is TGTGCCAGCAGCTTCGGACAAGGGGGGGATGAGCAGTTCTTC.

In this sample, this clone turned up a few times. The chain couples TRBV19 to TRBJ1-1, with TRBD1 as a possible D gene (6 bases). The CDR3 totals 15 residues. With 3 bases removed from V and 6 bases from J, the gap between germline ends came to 17 bases. Germline V CDR1 and CDR2: LNHDA, SQIVND (reference sequence). For the CDR3, the DNA is TGTGCCAGTAGTATCGGAAATCAGGGGAGCGCTGAAGCTTTCTTT. Residues: CASSIGNQGSAEAFF.

The chain combines TRBV27 with TRBJ1-1; tentative D call: TRBD1 (6 bases). This CDR3 has 16 residues. V was clipped by 5 bases and J by 1 base, with 17 bases between them. Germline V gives CDR1 MNHEY, CDR2 SMNVEV (reference sequence). DNA of the CDR3: TGTGCCAGCAGTCCCGACCCCACAGGGACGAACACTGAAGCTTTCTTT. Its translation: CASSPDPTGTNTEAFF.

In its sample, this clone was seen many times. This rearrangement joins TRBV9 to TRBJ2-3; TRBD2 might be the D (6 bases). The V gene lost 1 base and the J gene lost 6 bases, with 12 bases spanning the gap. The germline gives CDR1 SGDLS, CDR2 YYNGEE. This CDR3 region has 14 residues. The DNA for the CDR3 is TGTGCCAGCAGCGTAAAAGGGACTGGCGATACGCAGTATTTT. Its protein is CASSVKGTGDTQYF.